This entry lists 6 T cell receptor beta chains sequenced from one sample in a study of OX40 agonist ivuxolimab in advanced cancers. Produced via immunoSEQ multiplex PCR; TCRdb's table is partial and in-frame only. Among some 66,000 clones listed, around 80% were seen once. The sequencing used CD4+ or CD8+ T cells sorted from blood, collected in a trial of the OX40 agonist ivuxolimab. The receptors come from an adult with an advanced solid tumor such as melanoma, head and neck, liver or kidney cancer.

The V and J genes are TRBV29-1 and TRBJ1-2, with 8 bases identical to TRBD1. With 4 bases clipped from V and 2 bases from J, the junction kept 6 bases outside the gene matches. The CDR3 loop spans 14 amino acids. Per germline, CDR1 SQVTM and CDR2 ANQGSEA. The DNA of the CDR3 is TGCAGCGTTGGCGTGGGACAGGCCAACTATGGCTACACCTTC. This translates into CSVGVGQANYGYTF.

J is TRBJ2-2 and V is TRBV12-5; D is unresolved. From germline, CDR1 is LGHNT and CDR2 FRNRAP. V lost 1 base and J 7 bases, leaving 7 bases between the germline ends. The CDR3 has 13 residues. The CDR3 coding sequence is TGTGCTAGTGGTTTGGGAGCGAACGGGGAGCTGTTTTTT. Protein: CASGLGANGELFF.

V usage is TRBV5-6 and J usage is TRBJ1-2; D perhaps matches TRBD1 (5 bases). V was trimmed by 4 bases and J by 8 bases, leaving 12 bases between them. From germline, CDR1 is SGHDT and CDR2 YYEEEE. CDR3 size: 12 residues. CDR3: CASSPGPAGYTF. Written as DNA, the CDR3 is TGTGCCAGCAGCCCGGGGCCGGCGGGCTACACCTTC.

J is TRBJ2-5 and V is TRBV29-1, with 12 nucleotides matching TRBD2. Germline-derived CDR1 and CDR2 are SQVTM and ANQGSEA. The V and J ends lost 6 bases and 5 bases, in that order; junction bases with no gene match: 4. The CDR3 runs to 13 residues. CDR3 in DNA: TGCAGCGTCGGGACTAGCGGGTGGGAGACCCAGTACTTC. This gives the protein CSVGTSGWETQYF.

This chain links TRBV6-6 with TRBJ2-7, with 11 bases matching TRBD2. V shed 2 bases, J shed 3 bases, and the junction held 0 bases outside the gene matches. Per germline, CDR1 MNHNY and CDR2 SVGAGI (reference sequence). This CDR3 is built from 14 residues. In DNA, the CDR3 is TGTGCCAGCAGTTACGGACTAGCGGGCTACGAGCAGTACGTC. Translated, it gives CASSYGLAGYEQYV.

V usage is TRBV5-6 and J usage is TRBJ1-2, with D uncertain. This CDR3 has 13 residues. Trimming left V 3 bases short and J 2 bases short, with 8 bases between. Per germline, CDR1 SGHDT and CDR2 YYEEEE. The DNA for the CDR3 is TGTGCCAGCAGCTCCACAGTAAACTATGGCTACACCTTC. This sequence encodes CASSSTVNYGYTF.